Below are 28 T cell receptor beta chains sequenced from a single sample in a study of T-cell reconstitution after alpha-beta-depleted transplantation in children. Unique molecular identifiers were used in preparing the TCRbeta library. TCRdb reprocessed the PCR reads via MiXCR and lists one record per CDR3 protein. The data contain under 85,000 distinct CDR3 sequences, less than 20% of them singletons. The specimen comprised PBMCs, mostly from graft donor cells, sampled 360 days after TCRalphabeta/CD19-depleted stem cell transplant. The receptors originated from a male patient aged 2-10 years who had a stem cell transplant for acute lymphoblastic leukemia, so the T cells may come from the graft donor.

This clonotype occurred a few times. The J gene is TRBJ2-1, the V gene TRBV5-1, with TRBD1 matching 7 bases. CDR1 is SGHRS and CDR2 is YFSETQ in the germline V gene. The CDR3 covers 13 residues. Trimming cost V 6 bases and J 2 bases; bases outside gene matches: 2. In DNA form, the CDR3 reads TGCGCCAGCACGGGACAGCCCTACAATGAGCAGTTCTTC. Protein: CASTGQPYNEQFF. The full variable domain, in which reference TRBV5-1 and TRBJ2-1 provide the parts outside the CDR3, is KAGVTQTPRYLIKTRGQQVTLSCSPISGHRSVSWYQQTPGQGLQFLFEYFSETQRNKGNFPGRFSGRQFSNSRSEMNVSTLELGDSALYLCASTGQPYNEQFFGPGTRLTVL.

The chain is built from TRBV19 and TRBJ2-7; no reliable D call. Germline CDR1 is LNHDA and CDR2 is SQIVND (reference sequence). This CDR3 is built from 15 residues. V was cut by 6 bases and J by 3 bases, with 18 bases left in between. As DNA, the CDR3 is TGTGCCAGTAGAACGGCAGATCACGGCCACTACGAGCAGTACTTC. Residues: CASRTADHGHYEQYF.

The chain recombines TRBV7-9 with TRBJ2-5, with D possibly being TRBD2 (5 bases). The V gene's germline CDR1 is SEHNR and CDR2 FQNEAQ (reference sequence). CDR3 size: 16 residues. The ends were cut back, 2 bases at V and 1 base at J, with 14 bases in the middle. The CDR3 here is CASSLWERSFQETQYF. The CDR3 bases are TGTGCCAGCAGCTTATGGGAGAGGAGCTTCCAAGAGACCCAGTACTTC.

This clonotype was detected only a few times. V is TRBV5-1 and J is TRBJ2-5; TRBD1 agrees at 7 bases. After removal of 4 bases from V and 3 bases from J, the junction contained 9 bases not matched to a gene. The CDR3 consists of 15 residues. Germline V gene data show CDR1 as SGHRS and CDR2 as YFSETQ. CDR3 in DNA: TGCGCCAGCAGCCTACTAACAGGGGTAAAAGAGACCCAGTACTTC. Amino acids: CASSLLTGVKETQYF.

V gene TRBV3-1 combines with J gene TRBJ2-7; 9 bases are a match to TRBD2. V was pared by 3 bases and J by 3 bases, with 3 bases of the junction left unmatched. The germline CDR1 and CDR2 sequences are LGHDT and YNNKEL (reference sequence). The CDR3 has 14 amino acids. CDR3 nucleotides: TGTGCCAGCAGCCACTGGACTAGCGACTACGAGCAGTACTTC. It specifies CASSHWTSDYEQYF.

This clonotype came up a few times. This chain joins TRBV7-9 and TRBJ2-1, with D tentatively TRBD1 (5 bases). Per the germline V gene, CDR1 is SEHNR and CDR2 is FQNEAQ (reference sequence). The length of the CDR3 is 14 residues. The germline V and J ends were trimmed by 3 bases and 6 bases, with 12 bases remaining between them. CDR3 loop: CASSFRVTGNEQFF. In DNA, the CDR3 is TGTGCCAGCAGCTTCAGGGTTACGGGCAATGAGCAGTTCTTC.

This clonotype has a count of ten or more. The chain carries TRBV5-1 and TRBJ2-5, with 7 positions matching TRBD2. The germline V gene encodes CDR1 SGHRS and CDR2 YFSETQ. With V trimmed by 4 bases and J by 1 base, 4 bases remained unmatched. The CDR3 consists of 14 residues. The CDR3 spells CASSLLATQETQYF. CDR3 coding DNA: TGCGCCAGCAGCCTACTAGCGACCCAAGAGACCCAGTACTTC. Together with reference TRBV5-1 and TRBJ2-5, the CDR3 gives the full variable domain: KAGVTQTPRYLIKTRGQQVTLSCSPISGHRSVSWYQQTPGQGLQFLFEYFSETQRNKGNFPGRFSGRQFSNSRSEMNVSTLELGDSALYLCASSLLATQETQYFGPGTRLLVL.

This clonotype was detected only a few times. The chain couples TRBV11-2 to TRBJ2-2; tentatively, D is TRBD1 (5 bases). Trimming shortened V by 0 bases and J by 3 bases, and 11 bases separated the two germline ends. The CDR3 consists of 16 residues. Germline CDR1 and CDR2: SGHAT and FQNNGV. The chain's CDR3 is CASSLDGATYTGELFF. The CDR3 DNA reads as TGTGCCAGCAGCTTAGATGGGGCAACGTACACCGGGGAGCTGTTTTTT.

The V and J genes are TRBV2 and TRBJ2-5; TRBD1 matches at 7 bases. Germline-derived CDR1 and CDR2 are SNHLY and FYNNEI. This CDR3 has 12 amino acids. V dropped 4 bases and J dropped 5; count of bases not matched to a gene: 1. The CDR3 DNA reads TGTGCCAGCAGTGGGGGACAGGAGACCCAGTACTTC. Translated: CASSGGQETQYF. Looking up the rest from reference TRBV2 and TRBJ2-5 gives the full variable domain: EPEVTQTPSHQVTQMGQEVILRCVPISNHLYFYWYRQILGQKVEFLVSFYNNEISEKSEIFDDQFSVERPDGSNFTLKIRSTKLEDSAMYFCASSGGQETQYFGPGTRLLVL.

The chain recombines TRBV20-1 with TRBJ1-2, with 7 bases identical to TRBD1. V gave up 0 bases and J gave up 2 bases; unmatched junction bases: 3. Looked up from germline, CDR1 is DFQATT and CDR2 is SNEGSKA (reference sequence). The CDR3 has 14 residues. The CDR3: CSARDPGGNYGYTF. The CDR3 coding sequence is TGCAGTGCTAGAGATCCAGGGGGAAACTATGGCTACACCTTC.

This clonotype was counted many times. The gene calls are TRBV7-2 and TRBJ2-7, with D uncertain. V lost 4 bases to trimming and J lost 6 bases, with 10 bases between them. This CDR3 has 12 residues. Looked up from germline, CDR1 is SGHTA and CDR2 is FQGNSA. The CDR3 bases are TGTGCCAGCAGCTATACAGATGGCGAGCAGTACTTC. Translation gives CASSYTDGEQYF.

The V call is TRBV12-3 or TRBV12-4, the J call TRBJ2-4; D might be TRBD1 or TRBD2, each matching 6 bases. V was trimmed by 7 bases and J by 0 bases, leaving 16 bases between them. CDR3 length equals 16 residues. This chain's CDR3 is CASTVTGGEAKNIQYF. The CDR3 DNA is TGTGCCAGCACCGTTACCGGGGGCGAAGCCAAAAACATTCAGTACTTC.

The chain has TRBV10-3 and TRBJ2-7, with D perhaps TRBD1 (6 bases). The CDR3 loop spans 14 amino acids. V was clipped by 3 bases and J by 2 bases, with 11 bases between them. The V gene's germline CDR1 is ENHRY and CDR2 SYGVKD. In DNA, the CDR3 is TGTGCCATCAGTGATCAGGGGACAACCTACGAGCAGTACTTC. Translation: CAISDQGTTYEQYF.

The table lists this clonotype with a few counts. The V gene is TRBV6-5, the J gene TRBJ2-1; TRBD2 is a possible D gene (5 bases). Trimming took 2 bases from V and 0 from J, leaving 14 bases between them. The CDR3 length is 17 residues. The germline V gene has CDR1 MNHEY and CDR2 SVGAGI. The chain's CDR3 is CASSYRAERSSYNEQFF. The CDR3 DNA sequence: TGTGCCAGCAGTTACCGTGCAGAGCGGAGCTCCTACAATGAGCAGTTCTTC.

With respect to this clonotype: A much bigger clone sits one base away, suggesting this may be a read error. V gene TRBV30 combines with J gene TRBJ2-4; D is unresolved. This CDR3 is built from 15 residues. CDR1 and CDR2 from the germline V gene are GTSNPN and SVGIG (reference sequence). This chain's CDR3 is CAWSVGTIAKNSQYF. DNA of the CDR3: TGTGCCTGGAGTGTAGGCACTATAGCCAAAAACAGTCAGTACTTC.

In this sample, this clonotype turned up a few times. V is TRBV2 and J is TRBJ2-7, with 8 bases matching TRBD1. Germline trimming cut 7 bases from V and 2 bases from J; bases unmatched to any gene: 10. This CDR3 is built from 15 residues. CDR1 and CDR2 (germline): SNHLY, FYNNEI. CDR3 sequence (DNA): TGTGCCAGCACCGATACGGGACAGGCAACCTACGAGCAGTACTTC. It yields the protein CASTDTGQATYEQYF.

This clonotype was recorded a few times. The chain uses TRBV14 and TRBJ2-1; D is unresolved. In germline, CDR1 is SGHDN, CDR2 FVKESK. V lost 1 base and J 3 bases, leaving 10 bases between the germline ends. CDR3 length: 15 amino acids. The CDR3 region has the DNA TGTGCCAGCAGCCAAGGACTCGAGTTCTACAATGAGCAGTTCTTC. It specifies CASSQGLEFYNEQFF.

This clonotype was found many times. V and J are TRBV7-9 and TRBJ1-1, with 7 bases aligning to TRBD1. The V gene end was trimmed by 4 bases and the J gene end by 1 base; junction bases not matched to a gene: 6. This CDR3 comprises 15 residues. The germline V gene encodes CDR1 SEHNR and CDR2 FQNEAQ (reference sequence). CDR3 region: CASSSRTGENTEAFF. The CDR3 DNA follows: TGTGCCAGCAGCTCCCGGACAGGAGAGAACACTGAAGCTTTCTTT. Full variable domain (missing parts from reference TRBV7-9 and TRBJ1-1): DTGVSQNPRHKITKRGQNVTFRCDPISEHNRLYWYRQTLGQGPEFLTYFQNEAQLEKSRLLSDRFSAERPKGSFSTLEIQRTEQGDSAMYLCASSSRTGENTEAFFGQGTRLTVV.

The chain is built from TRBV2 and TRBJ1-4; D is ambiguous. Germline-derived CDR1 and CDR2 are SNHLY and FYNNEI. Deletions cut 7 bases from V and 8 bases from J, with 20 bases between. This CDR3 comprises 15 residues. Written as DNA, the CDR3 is TGTGCCAGCACCCTCCCCACAGCACGCGAAGAAAAACTGTTTTTT. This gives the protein CASTLPTAREEKLFF.

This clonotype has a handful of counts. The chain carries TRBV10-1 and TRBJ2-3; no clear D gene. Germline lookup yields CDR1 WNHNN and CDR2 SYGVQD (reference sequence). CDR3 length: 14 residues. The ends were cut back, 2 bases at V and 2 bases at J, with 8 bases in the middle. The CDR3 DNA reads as TGCGCCAGCAGTGAGGGACGGAACACAGATACGCAGTATTTT. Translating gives CASSEGRNTDTQYF.

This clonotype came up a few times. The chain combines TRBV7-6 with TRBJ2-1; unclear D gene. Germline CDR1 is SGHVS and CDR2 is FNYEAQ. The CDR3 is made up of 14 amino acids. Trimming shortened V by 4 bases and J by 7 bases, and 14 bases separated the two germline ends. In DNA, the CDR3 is TGTGCCAGCAGCTCGAAGACCTCGTGGAATGAGCAGTTCTTC. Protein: CASSSKTSWNEQFF.

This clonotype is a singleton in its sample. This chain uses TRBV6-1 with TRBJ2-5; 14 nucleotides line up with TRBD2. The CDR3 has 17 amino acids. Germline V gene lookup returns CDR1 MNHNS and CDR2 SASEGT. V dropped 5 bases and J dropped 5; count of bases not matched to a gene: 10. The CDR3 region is CASSPRLAGGVRETQYF. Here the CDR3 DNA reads TGTGCCAGCAGTCCCCGACTAGCGGGAGGGGTTCGGGAGACCCAGTACTTC.

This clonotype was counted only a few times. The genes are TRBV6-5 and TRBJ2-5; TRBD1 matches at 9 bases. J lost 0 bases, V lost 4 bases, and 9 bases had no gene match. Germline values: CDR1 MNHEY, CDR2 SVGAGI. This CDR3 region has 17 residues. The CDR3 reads CASSSGDRDWYQETQYF. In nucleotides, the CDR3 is TGTGCCAGCAGTTCCGGGGACAGGGATTGGTACCAAGAGACCCAGTACTTC.

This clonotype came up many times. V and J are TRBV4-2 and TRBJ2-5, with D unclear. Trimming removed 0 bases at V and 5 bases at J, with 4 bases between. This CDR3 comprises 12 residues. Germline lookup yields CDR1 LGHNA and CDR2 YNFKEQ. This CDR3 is CASSQDKETQYF. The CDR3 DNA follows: TGTGCCAGCAGCCAAGATAAGGAGACCCAGTACTTC.

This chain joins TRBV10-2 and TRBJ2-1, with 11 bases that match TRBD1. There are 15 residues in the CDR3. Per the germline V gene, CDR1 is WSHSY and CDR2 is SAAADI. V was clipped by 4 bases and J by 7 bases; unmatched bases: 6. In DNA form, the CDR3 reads TGCGCCAGCAGTGGACCGGGACAGGGGGTAAATGAGCAGTTCTTC. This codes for CASSGPGQGVNEQFF.

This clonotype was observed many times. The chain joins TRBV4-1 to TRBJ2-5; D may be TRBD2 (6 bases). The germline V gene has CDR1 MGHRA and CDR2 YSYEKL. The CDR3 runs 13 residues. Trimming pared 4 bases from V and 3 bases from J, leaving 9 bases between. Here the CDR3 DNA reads TGCGCCAGCAGCCTCGGGGAGGAAGAGACCCAGTACTTC. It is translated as CASSLGEEETQYF.

The CDR3 DNA sequence: TGTGCCAGCAGCCCGTACCATGTTTACAGGGGCAGCACTGAAGCTTTCTTT. This sequence encodes CASSPYHVYRGSTEAFF. The gene calls are TRBV4-2 and TRBJ1-1; 7 bases fit TRBD1. Germline V gene sequence: CDR1 LGHNA, CDR2 YNFKEQ. CDR3 size: 17 residues. The junction had 15 bases not matched to a gene; V was cut back by 4 bases and J by 4 bases.

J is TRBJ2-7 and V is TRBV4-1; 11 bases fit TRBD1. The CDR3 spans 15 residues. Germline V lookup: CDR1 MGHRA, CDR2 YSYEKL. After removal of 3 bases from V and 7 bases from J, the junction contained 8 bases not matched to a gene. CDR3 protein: CASSQSRDRGVEQYF. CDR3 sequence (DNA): TGCGCCAGCAGCCAGAGCCGGGACAGGGGGGTTGAGCAGTACTTC.